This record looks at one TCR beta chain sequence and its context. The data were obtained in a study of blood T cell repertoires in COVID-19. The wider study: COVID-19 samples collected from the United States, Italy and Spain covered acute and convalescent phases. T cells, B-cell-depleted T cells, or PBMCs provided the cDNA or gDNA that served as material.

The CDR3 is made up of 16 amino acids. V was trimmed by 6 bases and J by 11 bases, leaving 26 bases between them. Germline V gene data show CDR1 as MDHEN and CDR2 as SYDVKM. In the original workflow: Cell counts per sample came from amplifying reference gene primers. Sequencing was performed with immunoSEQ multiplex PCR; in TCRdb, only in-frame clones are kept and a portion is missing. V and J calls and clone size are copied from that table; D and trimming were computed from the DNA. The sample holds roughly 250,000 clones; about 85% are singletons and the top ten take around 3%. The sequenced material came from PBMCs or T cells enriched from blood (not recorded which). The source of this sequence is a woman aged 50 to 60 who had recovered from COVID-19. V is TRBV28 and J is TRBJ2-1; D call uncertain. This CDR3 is CASSPIFRGGATQQFF. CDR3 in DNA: TGTGCCAGCAGCCCCATCTTTCGCGGTGGCGCCACACAGCAGTTCTTC. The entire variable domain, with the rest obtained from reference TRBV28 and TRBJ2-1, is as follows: DVKVTQSSRYLVKRTGEKVFLECVQDMDHENMFWYRQDPGLGLRLIYFSYDVKMKEKGDIPEGYSVSREKKERFSLILESASTNQTSMYLCASSPIFRGGATQQFFGPGTRLTVL.